This T cell receptor (beta chain) derives from a study of Ad26.COV2.S vaccination and SARS-CoV-2 variants. Overall study context: Ad26.COV2.S was injected intramuscularly once or twice, 56 days apart. Study-level points and caveats: Non-spike TCR breadth did not differ much between vaccine and placebo recipients. Responses of spike-specific T cells (both CD8+ and CD4+) reportedly showed substantial breadth after vaccination.

Generated by immunoSEQ multiplex PCR, the TCRdb table keeps only in-frame clones and is missing some. The sample lists a few hundred thousand clones, around 90% occurring once. As regards this clone: Its antigen remains unknown.

Deletions cut 2 bases from V and 1 base from J, with 17 bases between. Germline V gives CDR1 SEHNR, CDR2 FQNEAQ (reference sequence). There are 17 residues in the CDR3. Treatment noted: about 20 received Ad26.COV2.S at low or high dose, single or two shots; roughly 5 received placebo; per-sample allocation not given. The study sampled participants on day 63 after the first vaccine or placebo injection. It was Wuhan-strain SARS-CoV-2 spike that the Ad26 vaccine vector expressed. This clonotype originated in a person between 18 and 60 years old who received the Ad26.COV2.S COVID-19 vaccine or a placebo. The specimen comprised peripheral blood, sampled in a trial of Ad26.COV2.S vaccine versus placebo. The rearrangement uses TRBV7-9 and TRBJ1-2; D is undetermined. Here the CDR3 DNA reads TGTGCCAGCAGCTTAACCCGGGGTGACCCTCTTAACTATGGCTACACCTTC. This translates into CASSLTRGDPLNYGYTF.